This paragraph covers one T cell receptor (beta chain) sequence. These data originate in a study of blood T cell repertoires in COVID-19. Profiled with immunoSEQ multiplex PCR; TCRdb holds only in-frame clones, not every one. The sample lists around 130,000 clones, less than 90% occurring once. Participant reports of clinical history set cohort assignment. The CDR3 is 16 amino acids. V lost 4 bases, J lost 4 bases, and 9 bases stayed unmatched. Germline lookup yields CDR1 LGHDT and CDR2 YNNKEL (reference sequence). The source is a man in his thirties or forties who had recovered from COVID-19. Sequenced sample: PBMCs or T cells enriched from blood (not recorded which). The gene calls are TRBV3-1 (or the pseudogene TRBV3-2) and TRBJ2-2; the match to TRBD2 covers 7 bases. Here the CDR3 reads CASSPSGTAGTGELFF. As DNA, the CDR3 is TGTGCCAGCAGCCCTAGCGGAACCGCGGGCACCGGGGAGCTGTTTTTT.